This entry describes one T cell receptor (beta chain). The data derive from a study of blood T cell repertoires in COVID-19. Study information: From T cells, B-cell-depleted T cells, or PBMCs came the material, which was cDNA or gDNA.

The CDR3 has 13 residues. Germline lookup yields CDR1 LGHDT and CDR2 YNNKEL (reference sequence). V gave up 4 bases and J gave up 1 base; unmatched junction bases: 1. The method was immunoSEQ multiplex PCR; TCRdb's version includes in-frame clones alone and lacks a portion of them. The sample shows about 250,000 clones, around 90% of them seen only once. This TCR was recovered from an older man with acute or convalescent COVID-19. The genes are TRBV3-1 (or the pseudogene TRBV3-2) and TRBJ2-7; 7 nucleotides match TRBD1. The sequencing input was peripheral blood. CDR3 nucleotides: TGTGCCAGCAGCCGGGACAGTTCCTACGAGCAGTACTTC. This translates into CASSRDSSYEQYF.